The subject of this entry is one T cell receptor beta chain. In germline, CDR1 is LGHNA, CDR2 YSLEER. V lost 0 bases to trimming and J lost 3 bases, with 12 bases between them. The CDR3 totals 15 residues. The data derive from a study of T cell responses to AZD1222 COVID-19 vaccine. The data were produced by immunoSEQ multiplex PCR, yet TCRdb's version contains in-frame clones alone and is incomplete. Counted here are 95,000 to 100,000 clones, 80% to 90% occurring once; the ten biggest clones make up 10%. V is TRBV4-3 and J is TRBJ2-7; TRBD2 might be the D (6 bases). The starting material was peripheral blood, obtained 28 days after the second AZD1222 dose. The TCR sequence derives from an adult who received the AZD1222 COVID-19 vaccine. The CDR3 protein is CASSQDRGTFYEQYF. CDR3 sequence (DNA): TGCGCCAGCAGCCAAGACCGGGGGACCTTCTACGAGCAGTACTTC.